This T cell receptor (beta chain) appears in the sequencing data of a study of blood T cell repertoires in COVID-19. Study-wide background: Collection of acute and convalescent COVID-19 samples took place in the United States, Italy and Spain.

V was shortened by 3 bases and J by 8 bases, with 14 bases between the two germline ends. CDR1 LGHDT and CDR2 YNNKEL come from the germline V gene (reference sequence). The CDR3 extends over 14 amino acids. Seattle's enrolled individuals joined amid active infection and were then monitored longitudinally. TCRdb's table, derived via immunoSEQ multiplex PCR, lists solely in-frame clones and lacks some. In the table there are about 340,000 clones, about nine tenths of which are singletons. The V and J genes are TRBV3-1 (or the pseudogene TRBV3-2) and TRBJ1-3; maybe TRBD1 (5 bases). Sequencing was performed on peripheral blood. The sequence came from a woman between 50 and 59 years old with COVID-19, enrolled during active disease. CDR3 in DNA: TGTGCCAGCAGCCACGCCGGGGGGGTGGACACCATATATTTT. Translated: CASSHAGGVDTIYF.